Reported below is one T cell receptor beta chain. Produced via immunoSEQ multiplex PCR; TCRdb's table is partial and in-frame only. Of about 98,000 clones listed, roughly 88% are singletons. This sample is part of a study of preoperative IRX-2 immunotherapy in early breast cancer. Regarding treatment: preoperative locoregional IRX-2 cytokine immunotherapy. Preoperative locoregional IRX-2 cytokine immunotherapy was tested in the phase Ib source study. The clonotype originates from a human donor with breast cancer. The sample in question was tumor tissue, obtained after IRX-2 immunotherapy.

The CDR3 region has the DNA TGTGCCAGCAGTTTATCCGGGACAGTCTATAATTCACCCCTCCACTTT. This codes for CASSLSGTVYNSPLHF. The chain recombines TRBV28 with TRBJ1-6; 7 bases line up with TRBD1. Germline V CDR1 and CDR2: MDHEN, SYDVKM. The CDR3 has 16 residues. The J segment lost 3 bases and the V segment lost 1 base, leaving 3 bases of the junction unmatched.